This is a list of T cell receptor beta chains from one sample in a study of response to subunit inactivated influenza vaccine. TCRdb analysed the RT-PCR reads with MiXCR anew, one entry per CDR3 protein. The table records about 830,000 distinct CDR3 sequences, roughly 18% of them present only once. Sample: PBMCs from blood, taken around 5 days after vaccination. Every receptor here comes from a man in his fifties who received an inactivated influenza vaccine. The CDR3 runs from the conserved cysteine through the conserved F or W. Fields, in order: clone size, V gene, J gene, D gene, CDR3 protein, CDR3 DNA. A D gene is named only where the DNA matches it firmly. Some rows have no size entry. The others give once, few or many, or a class for an expanded clone.

clone size: many
V gene: TRBV19
J gene: TRBJ2-4
D gene: -
CDR3 protein: CASISRAKNIQYF
CDR3 DNA: TGTGCCAGTATTTCCAGGGCCAAAAACATTCAGTACTTC

clone size: -
V gene: TRBV20-1
J gene: TRBJ2-7
D gene: TRBD2
CDR3 protein: CRAGRTGGPEQYF
CDR3 DNA: TGCAGGGCTGGTCGTACGGGGGGGCCCGAGCAGTACTTC

clone size: many
V gene: TRBV24-1
J gene: TRBJ2-3
D gene: -
CDR3 protein: CATSDLQPSDTQYF
CDR3 DNA: TGTGCCACCAGTGATTTGCAACCCTCCGATACGCAGTATTTT

clone size: few
V gene: TRBV29-1
J gene: TRBJ2-7
D gene: TRBD1
CDR3 protein: CSVGQNRGYEQYF
CDR3 DNA: TGCAGCGTTGGTCAGAACAGGGGCTACGAGCAGTACTTC

clone size: -
V gene: TRBV12-3/TRBV12-4
J gene: TRBJ1-2
D gene: -
CDR3 protein: CASRSYYGYTF
CDR3 DNA: TGTGCCAGCAGAAGTTATTATGGCTACACCTTC

clone size: -
V gene: TRBV2
J gene: TRBJ2-1
D gene: -
CDR3 protein: CASNGGPGNEQFF
CDR3 DNA: TGTGCCAGCAATGGGGGGCCGGGGAATGAGCAGTTCTTC

clone size: -
V gene: TRBV6-1
J gene: TRBJ2-7
D gene: -
CDR3 protein: CASSPGLDYEQYF
CDR3 DNA: TGTGCCAGCAGTCCCGGACTGGACTACGAGCAGTACTTC

clone size: few
V gene: TRBV6-4
J gene: TRBJ2-3
D gene: TRBD2
CDR3 protein: CASSDSRRGARNTQYF
CDR3 DNA: TGTGCCAGCAGTGACTCACGGCGGGGGGCCCGGAATACGCAGTATTTT

clone size: many
V gene: TRBV10-3
J gene: TRBJ2-3
D gene: -
CDR3 protein: CAISESPRTDTQYF
CDR3 DNA: TGTGCCATCAGTGAGTCACCTCGGACAGATACGCAGTATTTT

clone size: -
V gene: TRBV12-3/TRBV12-4
J gene: TRBJ1-2
D gene: -
CDR3 protein: CASSPTPVRYTF
CDR3 DNA: TGTGCCAGCAGTCCCACCCCCGTAAGGTACACCTTC

clone size: few
V gene: TRBV9
J gene: TRBJ2-1
D gene: TRBD1
CDR3 protein: CASSGTGGNEQFF
CDR3 DNA: TGTGCCAGCTCTGGGACAGGGGGCAATGAGCAGTTCTTC

clone size: -
V gene: TRBV3-1
J gene: TRBJ2-7
D gene: TRBD2
CDR3 protein: CASSHLAGGPEQYF
CDR3 DNA: TGTGCCAGCAGCCATCTAGCGGGAGGGCCCGAGCAGTACTTC

clone size: many
V gene: TRBV5-1
J gene: TRBJ1-6
D gene: -
CDR3 protein: CASSKDADLRSYNSPLHF
CDR3 DNA: TGCGCCAGCAGCAAGGACGCCGATTTACGCTCCTATAATTCACCCCTCCACTTT

clone size: few
V gene: TRBV4-3
J gene: TRBJ2-1
D gene: -
CDR3 protein: CASSQYPAGDNEQFF
CDR3 DNA: TGCGCCAGCAGCCAATATCCGGCAGGAGACAATGAGCAGTTCTTC

clone size: -
V gene: TRBV15
J gene: TRBJ1-6
D gene: -
CDR3 protein: CATSRDIDSPLHF
CDR3 DNA: TGTGCCACCAGCCGGGACATCGATTCACCCCTCCACTTT

clone size: once
V gene: TRBV6-2/TRBV6-3
J gene: TRBJ1-2
D gene: -
CDR3 protein: CASRSRGTYGYTF
CDR3 DNA: TGTGCCAGCCGCTCCAGGGGAACCTATGGCTACACCTTC

clone size: few
V gene: TRBV29-1
J gene: TRBJ1-1
D gene: -
CDR3 protein: CSVFLLRDTEAFF
CDR3 DNA: TGCAGCGTTTTCCTCCTTCGCGACACTGAAGCTTTCTTT

clone size: few
V gene: TRBV6-2/TRBV6-3
J gene: TRBJ1-5
D gene: -
CDR3 protein: CASSYSPYQPQHF
CDR3 DNA: TGTGCCAGCAGTTACTCACCGTATCAGCCCCAGCATTTT

clone size: -
V gene: TRBV5-6
J gene: TRBJ2-4
D gene: -
CDR3 protein: CASSLQDIQYF
CDR3 DNA: TGTGCCAGCAGCTTGCAGGACATTCAGTACTTC

clone size: -
V gene: TRBV7-2
J gene: TRBJ2-6
D gene: -
CDR3 protein: CASRSRRSGGANVLTF
CDR3 DNA: TGTGCCAGCAGATCTCGACGGTCTGGTGGGGCCAACGTCCTGACTTTC

clone size: many
V gene: TRBV28
J gene: TRBJ2-7
D gene: TRBD2
CDR3 protein: CASRRKRDASYEQYF
CDR3 DNA: TGTGCCAGCAGACGCAAGCGGGACGCTTCGTACGAGCAGTACTTC

clone size: -
V gene: TRBV4-1
J gene: TRBJ1-5
D gene: -
CDR3 protein: CASSRLGAFLNQPQHF
CDR3 DNA: TGCGCCAGCAGCCGACTAGGGGCATTCCTCAATCAGCCCCAGCATTTT

clone size: many
V gene: TRBV5-1
J gene: TRBJ2-5
D gene: -
CDR3 protein: CASSLGGTVQETQYF
CDR3 DNA: TGCGCCAGCAGCTTGGGCGGGACAGTCCAAGAGACCCAGTACTTC

clone size: many
V gene: TRBV27
J gene: TRBJ1-1
D gene: -
CDR3 protein: CASSARTANGGAFF
CDR3 DNA: TGTGCCAGCAGTGCGAGGACAGCCAACGGGGGAGCTTTCTTT

clone size: -
V gene: TRBV28
J gene: TRBJ2-7
D gene: TRBD1
CDR3 protein: CASRLHRDSPYEQYF
CDR3 DNA: TGTGCCAGCAGACTGCATAGGGACAGCCCCTACGAGCAGTACTTC

clone size: -
V gene: TRBV7-2
J gene: TRBJ2-1
D gene: -
CDR3 protein: CASSLSGVTATQEQFF
CDR3 DNA: TGTGCCAGCAGCTTAAGTGGGGTTACTGCCACGCAAGAGCAGTTCTTC

clone size: -
V gene: TRBV11-2
J gene: TRBJ2-7
D gene: -
CDR3 protein: CASSAPTETYEQYF
CDR3 DNA: TGTGCCAGCAGCGCACCGACTGAAACCTACGAGCAGTACTTC

clone size: -
V gene: TRBV28
J gene: TRBJ1-6
D gene: -
CDR3 protein: CASAEFYNSPLHF
CDR3 DNA: TGTGCCAGCGCCGAGTTCTATAATTCACCCCTCCACTTT

clone size: few
V gene: TRBV4-2
J gene: TRBJ2-7
D gene: -
CDR3 protein: CASSHEGKGSYEQYF
CDR3 DNA: TGTGCCAGCAGCCATGAAGGGAAGGGATCCTACGAGCAGTACTTC

clone size: -
V gene: TRBV7-9
J gene: TRBJ2-6
D gene: -
CDR3 protein: CASSLANRARAFLTF
CDR3 DNA: TGTGCCAGCAGCCTGGCCAACCGGGCTCGCGCCTTCCTGACTTTC

clone size: -
V gene: TRBV7-2
J gene: TRBJ2-7
D gene: TRBD1
CDR3 protein: CASSVSGTGPRNEQYF
CDR3 DNA: TGTGCCAGCAGCGTCTCTGGGACAGGACCTAGAAACGAGCAGTACTTC

clone size: -
V gene: TRBV28
J gene: TRBJ2-7
D gene: -
CDR3 protein: CASSSRQNEQYF
CDR3 DNA: TGTGCCAGCAGTTCAAGACAAAACGAGCAGTACTTC

clone size: many
V gene: TRBV20-1
J gene: TRBJ2-5
D gene: -
CDR3 protein: CSALRETQYF
CDR3 DNA: TGCAGTGCTTTGAGGGAGACCCAGTACTTC

clone size: -
V gene: TRBV9
J gene: TRBJ1-4
D gene: -
CDR3 protein: CASSYLKMTTSNEKLFF
CDR3 DNA: TGTGCCAGCAGCTACCTAAAGATGACGACGAGTAATGAAAAACTGTTTTTT

clone size: few
V gene: TRBV5-1
J gene: TRBJ1-2
D gene: -
CDR3 protein: CASSLRGVGYTF
CDR3 DNA: TGCGCCAGCAGCTTGAGGGGCGTCGGCTACACCTTC

clone size: few
V gene: TRBV19
J gene: TRBJ2-7
D gene: -
CDR3 protein: CASSIAGDYEQYF
CDR3 DNA: TGTGCCAGTAGTATAGCGGGAGACTACGAGCAGTACTTC

clone size: -
V gene: TRBV6-2/TRBV6-3
J gene: TRBJ2-2
D gene: -
CDR3 protein: CAARRGFTGELFF
CDR3 DNA: TGTGCCGCAAGGAGGGGTTTCACCGGGGAGCTGTTTTTT

clone size: -
V gene: TRBV4-3
J gene: TRBJ1-5
D gene: -
CDR3 protein: CASSQDAGNQPQHF
CDR3 DNA: TGCGCCAGCAGCCAAGACGCAGGAAATCAGCCCCAGCATTTT

clone size: -
V gene: TRBV7-9
J gene: TRBJ2-1
D gene: TRBD2
CDR3 protein: CASSLELAGEQFF
CDR3 DNA: TGTGCCAGCAGCCTTGAACTAGCGGGTGAGCAGTTCTTC

clone size: -
V gene: TRBV6-2/TRBV6-3
J gene: TRBJ2-7
D gene: -
CDR3 protein: CASSYASRVEQYF
CDR3 DNA: TGTGCCAGCAGTTACGCCTCTAGAGTCGAGCAGTACTTC

clone size: -
V gene: TRBV6-1
J gene: TRBJ1-6
D gene: TRBD1
CDR3 protein: CASREGAGTGDSSPLHF
CDR3 DNA: TGTGCCAGCAGAGAAGGTGCGGGGACAGGGGACTCCTCACCCCTCCACTTT

clone size: -
V gene: TRBV7-9
J gene: TRBJ1-2
D gene: -
CDR3 protein: CASSPFRGRENYGYTF
CDR3 DNA: TGTGCCAGCAGCCCTTTCAGGGGCAGGGAGAACTATGGCTACACCTTC

clone size: many
V gene: TRBV20-1
J gene: TRBJ1-5
D gene: -
CDR3 protein: CSARDTGEQPQHF
CDR3 DNA: TGCAGTGCTCGTGACACGGGCGAACAGCCCCAGCATTTT

clone size: -
V gene: TRBV20-1
J gene: TRBJ2-1
D gene: TRBD1
CDR3 protein: CSARTGTGYNEQFF
CDR3 DNA: TGCAGTGCTAGAACGGGGACAGGATACAATGAGCAGTTCTTC

clone size: -
V gene: TRBV20-1
J gene: TRBJ2-5
D gene: TRBD2
CDR3 protein: CSAIQPGLAGETQYF
CDR3 DNA: TGCAGTGCTATTCAACCGGGACTAGCGGGAGAGACCCAGTACTTC

clone size: many
V gene: TRBV5-1
J gene: TRBJ2-1
D gene: -
CDR3 protein: CASRVNTAYNEQFF
CDR3 DNA: TGCGCCAGCAGGGTAAACACGGCTTACAATGAGCAGTTCTTC

clone size: -
V gene: TRBV4-2
J gene: TRBJ2-3
D gene: TRBD1
CDR3 protein: CASSHPQRRGGISTDTQYF
CDR3 DNA: TGTGCCAGCAGCCACCCACAACGGAGAGGGGGCATTAGCACAGATACGCAGTATTTT

clone size: -
V gene: TRBV20-1
J gene: TRBJ1-1
D gene: -
CDR3 protein: CSASSTRARTDAFF
CDR3 DNA: TGCAGTGCTAGTTCAACCAGGGCGAGGACTGATGCTTTCTTT

clone size: many
V gene: TRBV11-2
J gene: TRBJ2-3
D gene: -
CDR3 protein: CASSASVPRSPSNTDTQYF
CDR3 DNA: TGTGCCAGCAGCGCATCAGTTCCGCGAAGCCCGTCGAACACAGATACGCAGTATTTT

clone size: -
V gene: TRBV29-1
J gene: TRBJ1-2
D gene: -
CDR3 protein: CSVVWGGGYTF
CDR3 DNA: TGCAGCGTTGTGTGGGGGGGCGGCTACACCTTC

clone size: many
V gene: TRBV11-2
J gene: TRBJ2-3
D gene: -
CDR3 protein: CASSLRNDTDTQYF
CDR3 DNA: TGTGCCAGCAGCTTAAGGAATGACACAGATACGCAGTATTTT

clone size: few
V gene: TRBV12-3/TRBV12-4
J gene: TRBJ2-3
D gene: -
CDR3 protein: CASKAAGKWYF
CDR3 DNA: TGTGCCAGCAAGGCGGCGGGGAAGTGGTATTTT

clone size: -
V gene: TRBV11-2
J gene: TRBJ2-7
D gene: TRBD2
CDR3 protein: CASSLPLAGTTSSYEQYF
CDR3 DNA: TGTGCCAGCAGCTTACCTCTAGCGGGGACCACCTCCTCCTACGAGCAGTACTTC

clone size: -
V gene: TRBV28
J gene: TRBJ1-5
D gene: -
CDR3 protein: CAGNWDSNQPQHF
CDR3 DNA: TGTGCCGGCAATTGGGACAGCAATCAGCCCCAGCATTTT

clone size: few
V gene: TRBV7-6
J gene: TRBJ2-3
D gene: TRBD2
CDR3 protein: CASSLALSGRPDTQYF
CDR3 DNA: TGTGCCAGCAGCTTAGCCCTTAGCGGGAGGCCAGATACGCAGTATTTT